The next 5 T cell receptor beta chains were all read from a single sample in a study of PD-1 blockade in mismatch repair-deficient tumors. Sequencing used immunoSEQ multiplex PCR; TCRdb keeps in-frame clones, though not all of them. The data show roughly 120,000 clones, about 90% seen once. This specimen consisted of peripheral blood, obtained approximately 72 weeks after starting pembrolizumab. The receptors were gathered from an adult with mismatch repair-deficient cancer.

This clone was found a few times. CDR3 nucleotides: TGCGCCAGCAGCCAAGATTGGGGGGAGCAGTACTTC. As protein: CASSQDWGEQYF. The rearrangement joins TRBV4-1 to TRBJ2-7; either TRBD1 or TRBD2 may supply D (5 bases each). The CDR3 covers 12 residues. Trimming took 0 bases from V and 7 from J, leaving 7 bases between them. Germline values: CDR1 MGHRA, CDR2 YSYEKL.

The chain uses TRBV28 and TRBJ2-3; 7 bases agree with TRBD2. Per germline, CDR1 MDHEN and CDR2 SYDVKM. This CDR3 has 16 residues. Unmatched junction bases numbered 13, after V lost 5 bases and J lost 5 bases. The CDR3 reads CASSTSEGGQVDTQYF. The CDR3 DNA follows: TGTGCCAGCAGTACCTCCGAGGGAGGGCAGGTAGATACGCAGTATTTT.

This chain joins TRBV19 and TRBJ2-7, with D unresolved. Trimming pared 1 base from V and 3 bases from J, leaving 7 bases between. The CDR3 is made up of 13 amino acids. Per germline, CDR1 LNHDA and CDR2 SQIVND (reference sequence). The CDR3 nucleotides read TGTGCCAGTAGTATAGCCCTCCTCTACGAGCAGTACTTC. This gives the protein CASSIALLYEQYF.

The chain recombines TRBV6-5 with TRBJ2-7; 9 bases are a match to TRBD1. There are 13 residues in the CDR3. V lost 6 bases, J lost 6 bases, and 6 bases stayed unmatched. Germline V gives CDR1 MNHEY, CDR2 SVGAGI. CDR3 in amino acids: CASSPGTGLEQYF. DNA of the CDR3: TGTGCCAGCAGCCCCGGGACAGGGCTCGAGCAGTACTTC.

This clone was counted once. The chain uses TRBV4-1 and TRBJ2-1; 10 bases fit TRBD2. This CDR3 comprises 16 residues. CDR1 and CDR2 (germline): MGHRA, YSYEKL. Trimming cost V 4 bases and J 9 bases; bases outside gene matches: 12. The CDR3 coding sequence is TGCGCCAGCAGCCCGTTCTCCAGCGGGAGGGCCTCTGAGCAGTTCTTC. Its translation is CASSPFSSGRASEQFF.